A selection of T cell receptor beta chains follows, all from one sample in a study of cytomegalovirus exposure and HLA in healthy donors. Repertoires were generated with immunoSEQ multiplex PCR, while TCRdb's copy carries only in-frame clones and drops some. The sample has about 330,000 clones; roughly 88% are singletons. What was sequenced was PBMCs. These receptors all stem from a woman aged 18-35 years in good health and CMV-seronegative. Both conserved end residues are part of each CDR3. D genes are given only for firm matches. Clone size appears in some rows only: once, few, many, or a class for an expanded clone.

size,V,J,D,DNA,CDR3
-,TRBV6-6,TRBJ1-4,TRBD1,TGTGCCAGCTCTCAGAGAGGGGGCACTAATGAAAAACTGTTTTTT,CASSQRGGTNEKLFF
-,TRBV6-5,TRBJ2-7,-,TGTGCCAGCAGTCCCCAGGGGCCTACCTACGAGCAGTACTTC,CASSPQGPTYEQYF
-,TRBV7-9,TRBJ1-2,-,TGTGCCAGCAGCAAACGGGGGGGCGGGGACTATGGCTACACCTTC,CASSKRGGGDYGYTF
few,TRBV6-1,TRBJ2-7,-,TGTGCCAGCATTGGTAACGGCTACGAGCAGTACTTC,CASIGNGYEQYF
-,TRBV7-8,TRBJ2-7,-,TGTGCCAGCAGCCCCCGGGACACCACCTACGAGCAGTACTTC,CASSPRDTTYEQYF
-,TRBV6-5,TRBJ1-2,-,TGTGCCAGCAGAAGGGGGATCGGCTACACCTTC,CASRRGIGYTF
-,TRBV18,TRBJ2-3,TRBD2,TGTGCCAGCTCACCCCGTGGACTAGCGGGGGGCACAGATACGCAGTATTTT,CASSPRGLAGGTDTQYF
-,TRBV18,TRBJ2-3,-,TGTGCCAGCTCACCCCAGGTTGACACAGATACGCAGTATTTT,CASSPQVDTDTQYF
-,TRBV14,TRBJ1-1,-,TGTGCCAGCAGCCCGCGGGGGACGAACACTGAAGCTTTCTTT,CASSPRGTNTEAFF
-,TRBV7-6,TRBJ2-2,-,TGTGCCAGCAGCTTAGGAGGTACCGGGGAGCTGTTTTTT,CASSLGGTGELFF
-,TRBV5-1,TRBJ1-2,-,TGCGCCAGCAGCTTACCAGGGAACTATGGCTACACCTTC,CASSLPGNYGYTF
-,TRBV9,TRBJ2-3,TRBD2,TGTGCCAGCAGCGCTAGCGGGTATCCGGGAGATACGCAGTATTTT,CASSASGYPGDTQYF